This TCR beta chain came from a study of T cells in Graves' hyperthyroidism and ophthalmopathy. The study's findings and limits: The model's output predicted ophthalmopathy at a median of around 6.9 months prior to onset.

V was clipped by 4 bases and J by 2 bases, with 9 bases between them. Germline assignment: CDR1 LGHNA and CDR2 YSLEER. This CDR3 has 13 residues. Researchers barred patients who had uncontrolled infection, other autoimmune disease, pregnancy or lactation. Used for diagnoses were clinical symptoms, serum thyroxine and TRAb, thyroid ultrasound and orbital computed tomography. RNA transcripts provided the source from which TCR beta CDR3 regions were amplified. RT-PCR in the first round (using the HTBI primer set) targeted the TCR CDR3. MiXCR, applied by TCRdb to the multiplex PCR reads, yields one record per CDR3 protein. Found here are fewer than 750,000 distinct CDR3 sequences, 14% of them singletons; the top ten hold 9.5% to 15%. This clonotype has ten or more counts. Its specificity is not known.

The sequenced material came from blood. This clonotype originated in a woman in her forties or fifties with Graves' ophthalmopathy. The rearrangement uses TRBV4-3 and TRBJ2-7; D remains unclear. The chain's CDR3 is CASSRDPAYEQYF. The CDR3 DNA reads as TGCGCCAGCAGCCGCGATCCGGCCTACGAGCAGTACTTC.